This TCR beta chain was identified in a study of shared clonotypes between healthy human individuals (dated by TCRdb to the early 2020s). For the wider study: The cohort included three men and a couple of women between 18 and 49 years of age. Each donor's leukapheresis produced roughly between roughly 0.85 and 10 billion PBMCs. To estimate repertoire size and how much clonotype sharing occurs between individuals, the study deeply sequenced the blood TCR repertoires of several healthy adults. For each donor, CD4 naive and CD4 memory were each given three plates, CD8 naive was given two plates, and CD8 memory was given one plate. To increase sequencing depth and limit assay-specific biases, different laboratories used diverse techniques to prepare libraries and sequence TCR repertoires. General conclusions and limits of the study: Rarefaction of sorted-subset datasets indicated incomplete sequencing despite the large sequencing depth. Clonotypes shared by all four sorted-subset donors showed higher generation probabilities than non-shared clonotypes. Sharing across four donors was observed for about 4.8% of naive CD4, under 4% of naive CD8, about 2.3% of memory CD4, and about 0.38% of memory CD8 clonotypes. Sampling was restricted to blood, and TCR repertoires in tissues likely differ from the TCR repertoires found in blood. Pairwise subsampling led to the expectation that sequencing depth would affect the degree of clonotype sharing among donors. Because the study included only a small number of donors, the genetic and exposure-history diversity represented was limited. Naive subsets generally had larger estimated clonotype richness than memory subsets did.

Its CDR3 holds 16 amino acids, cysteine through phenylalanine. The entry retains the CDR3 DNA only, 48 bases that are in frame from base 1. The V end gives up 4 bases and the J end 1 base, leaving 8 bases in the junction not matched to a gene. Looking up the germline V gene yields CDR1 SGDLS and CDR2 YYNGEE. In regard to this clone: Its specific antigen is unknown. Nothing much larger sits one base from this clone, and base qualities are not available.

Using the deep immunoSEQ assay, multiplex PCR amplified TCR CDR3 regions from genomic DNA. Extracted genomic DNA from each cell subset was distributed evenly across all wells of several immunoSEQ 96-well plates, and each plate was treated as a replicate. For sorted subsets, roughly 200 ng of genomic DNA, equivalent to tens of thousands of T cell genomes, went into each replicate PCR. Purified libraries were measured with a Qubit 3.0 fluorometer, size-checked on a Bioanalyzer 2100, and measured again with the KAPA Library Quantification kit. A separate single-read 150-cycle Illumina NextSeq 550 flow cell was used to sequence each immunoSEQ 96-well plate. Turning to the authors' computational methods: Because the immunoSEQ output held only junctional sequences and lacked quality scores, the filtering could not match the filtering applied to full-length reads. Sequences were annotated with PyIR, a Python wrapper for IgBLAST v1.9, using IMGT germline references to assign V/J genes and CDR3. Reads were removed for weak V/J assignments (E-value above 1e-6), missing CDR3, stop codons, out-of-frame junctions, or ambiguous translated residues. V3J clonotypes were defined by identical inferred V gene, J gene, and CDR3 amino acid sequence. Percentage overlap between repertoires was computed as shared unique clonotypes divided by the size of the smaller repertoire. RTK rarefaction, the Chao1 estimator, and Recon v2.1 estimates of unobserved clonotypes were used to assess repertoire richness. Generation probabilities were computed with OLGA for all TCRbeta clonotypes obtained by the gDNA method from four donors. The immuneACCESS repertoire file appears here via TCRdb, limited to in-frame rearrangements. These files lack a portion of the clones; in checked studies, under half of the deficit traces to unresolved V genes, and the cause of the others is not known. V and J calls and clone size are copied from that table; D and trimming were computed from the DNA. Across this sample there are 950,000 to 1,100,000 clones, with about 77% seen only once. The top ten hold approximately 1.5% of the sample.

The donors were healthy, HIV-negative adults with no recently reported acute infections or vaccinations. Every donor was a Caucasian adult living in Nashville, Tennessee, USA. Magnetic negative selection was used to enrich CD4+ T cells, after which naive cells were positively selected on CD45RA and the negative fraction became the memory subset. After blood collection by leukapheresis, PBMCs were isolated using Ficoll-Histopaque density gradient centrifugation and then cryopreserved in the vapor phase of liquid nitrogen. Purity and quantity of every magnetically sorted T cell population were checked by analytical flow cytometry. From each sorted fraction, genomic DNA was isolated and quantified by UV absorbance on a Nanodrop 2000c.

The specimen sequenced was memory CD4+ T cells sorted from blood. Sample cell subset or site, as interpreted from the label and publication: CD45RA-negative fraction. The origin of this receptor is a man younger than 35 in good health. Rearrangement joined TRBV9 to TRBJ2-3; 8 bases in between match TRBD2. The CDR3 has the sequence CASSPFAGGRTDTQYF. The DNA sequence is TGTGCCAGCAGCCCCTTTGCGGGGGGCCGCACAGATACGCAGTATTTT.